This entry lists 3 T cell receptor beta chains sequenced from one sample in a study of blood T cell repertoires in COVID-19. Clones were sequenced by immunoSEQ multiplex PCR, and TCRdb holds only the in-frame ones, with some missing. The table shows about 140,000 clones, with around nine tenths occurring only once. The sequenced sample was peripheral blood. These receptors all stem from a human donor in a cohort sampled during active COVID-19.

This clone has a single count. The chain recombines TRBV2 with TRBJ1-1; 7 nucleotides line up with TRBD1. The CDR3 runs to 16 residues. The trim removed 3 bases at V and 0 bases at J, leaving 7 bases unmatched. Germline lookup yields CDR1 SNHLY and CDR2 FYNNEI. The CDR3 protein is CASSDDTGAMNTEAFF. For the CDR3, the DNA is TGTGCCAGCAGTGATGATACAGGGGCGATGAACACTGAAGCTTTCTTT.

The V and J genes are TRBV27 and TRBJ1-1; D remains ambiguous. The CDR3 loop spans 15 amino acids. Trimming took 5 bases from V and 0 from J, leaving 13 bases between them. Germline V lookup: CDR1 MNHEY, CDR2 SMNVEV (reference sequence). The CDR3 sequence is CASSNSADLNTEAFF. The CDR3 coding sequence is TGTGCCAGCAGTAACTCAGCGGACCTGAACACTGAAGCTTTCTTT.

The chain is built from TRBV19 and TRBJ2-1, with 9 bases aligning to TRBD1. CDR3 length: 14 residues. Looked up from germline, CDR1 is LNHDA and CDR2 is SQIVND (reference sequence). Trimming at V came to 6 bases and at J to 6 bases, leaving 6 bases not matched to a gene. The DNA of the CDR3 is TGTGCCAGTAGCCGTGGGACAGGGTCCAATGAGCAGTTCTTC. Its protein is CASSRGTGSNEQFF.